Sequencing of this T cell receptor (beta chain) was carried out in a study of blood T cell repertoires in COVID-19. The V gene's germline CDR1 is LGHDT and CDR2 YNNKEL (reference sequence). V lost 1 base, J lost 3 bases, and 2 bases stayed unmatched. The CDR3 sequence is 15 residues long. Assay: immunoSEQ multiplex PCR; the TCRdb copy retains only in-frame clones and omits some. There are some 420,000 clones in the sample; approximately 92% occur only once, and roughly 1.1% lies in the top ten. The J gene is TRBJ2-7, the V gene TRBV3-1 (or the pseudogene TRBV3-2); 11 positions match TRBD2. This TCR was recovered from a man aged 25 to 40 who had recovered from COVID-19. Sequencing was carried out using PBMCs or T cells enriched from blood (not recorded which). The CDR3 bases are TGTGCCAGCAGCCAAGGGACTAGCGGGTTCTACGAGCAGTACTTC. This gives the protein CASSQGTSGFYEQYF.